The clone carrying this T cell receptor beta chain was recorded a few times. What it binds is not known. This specimen comes from a study of identical twins. Findings of the study overall: Where out-of-frame alpha sequences were twin-shared, they showed excess low generation probability. Potential partial confounding of zero-insertion analyses by invariant MAIT and iNKT cells was noted.

V was trimmed by 5 bases and J by 0 bases, leaving 5 bases between them. CDR3 length: 14 amino acids. MiXCR was run by TCRdb on the 5' RACE reads, yielding one entry per CDR3 protein. Here the sample spans approximately 590,000 distinct CDR3 sequences, approximately 10% being singletons. The same sample was also studied in work on yellow fever vaccine responses in identical twins. Turning to that study: Among the twins, the vaccine T cell response reportedly seemed partly convergent and partly personalized.

The sequence came from a young woman in good health. The sample was PBMCs. The genes are TRBV12-3 or TRBV12-4 and TRBJ2-6; no reliable D call. In DNA form, the CDR3 reads TGTGCCAGCAGTGACACCTCTGGGGCCAACGTCCTGACTTTC. This sequence encodes CASSDTSGANVLTF.